This TCR beta chain derives from a study of cytotoxic CD8 clonotypes in ibrutinib-treated CLL. The length of the CDR3 is 12 residues. Trimming removed 10 bases from V and 1 base from J; junction bases left unmatched: 3. CDR1 and CDR2 (germline): SGHVS, FQNEAQ. TCRdb's table, derived via immunoSEQ multiplex PCR, lists solely in-frame clones and lacks some. This sample has about 68,000 clones, with about 63% found just once. The TCR was taken from a human donor with chronic lymphocytic leukemia. The material was PBMCs, obtained after 12 months of ibrutinib treatment. The chain combines TRBV7-8 with TRBJ1-2, with 7 bases matching TRBD1. CDR3 amino acids: CATGGGNYGYTF. In DNA form, the CDR3 reads TGTGCCACAGGGGGGGGTAACTATGGCTACACCTTC.